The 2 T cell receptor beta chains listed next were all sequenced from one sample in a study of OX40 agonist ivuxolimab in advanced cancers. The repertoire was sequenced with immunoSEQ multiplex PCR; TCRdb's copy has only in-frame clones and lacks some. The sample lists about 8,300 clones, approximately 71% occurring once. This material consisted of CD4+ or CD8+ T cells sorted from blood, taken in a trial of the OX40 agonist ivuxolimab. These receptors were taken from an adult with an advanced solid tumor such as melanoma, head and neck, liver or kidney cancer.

The CDR3 loop reads CASSEYIRGEQFF. In nucleotides, the CDR3 is TGTGCCAGCAGTGAATATATACGGGGTGAGCAGTTCTTC. The chain employs TRBV25-1 and TRBJ2-1, with D possibly matching TRBD2 (5 bases). V lost 0 bases to trimming and J lost 9 bases, with 9 bases between them. CDR1 is MGHDK and CDR2 is SYGVNS in the germline V gene. The CDR3 consists of 13 residues.

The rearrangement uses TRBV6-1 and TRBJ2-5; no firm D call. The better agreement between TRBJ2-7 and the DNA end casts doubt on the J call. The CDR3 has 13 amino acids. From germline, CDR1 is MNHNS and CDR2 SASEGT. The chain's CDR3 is CASSPGWNYEQYF. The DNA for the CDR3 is TGTGCCAGCAGTCCCGGTTGGAACTACGAGCAGTACTTC.